What follows is one T cell receptor (beta chain) and its context. As yet, its antigen is unknown. The data derive from a study of post-analysis software for immune sequencing data. Notes on the study in general: With F measure, samples from one preparation batch clustered together strongly. A significant reduction in normalized Chao1 diversity was observed in multiple sclerosis patients versus controls.

Unique molecular identifiers had been added to the TCR beta cDNA libraries. With about 0.95 to 11 million T cells as the source, roughly 0.5 million cDNA molecules resulted. TCRdb analysed the PCR reads with MiXCR anew, one entry per CDR3 protein. The data show 450,000 to 650,000 distinct CDR3 sequences, around 47% seen once. Sequenced: blood. The sequence was obtained from a girl aged 5 to 17 with multiple sclerosis.

The CDR3 region has the DNA TGCGCCAGTCACTTTGGACAGGGGCCAGATACGCAGTATTTT. Translated: CASHFGQGPDTQYF. The chain is built from TRBV5-1 and TRBJ2-3; 9 nucleotides agree with TRBD1. The germline gives CDR1 SGHRS, CDR2 YFSETQ. The CDR3 has 14 residues. V lost 8 bases, J lost 4 bases, and 8 bases stayed unmatched.